The rows below give T cell receptor beta chains drawn from one sample of a study of blood T cell repertoires in COVID-19. This table comes from immunoSEQ multiplex PCR, and its TCRdb copy is limited to in-frame clones, with some not included. The sample holds some 160,000 clones, just over 90% seen once. Sample: peripheral blood. Receptor source: a man between 18 and 29 years old with acute or convalescent COVID-19. Both conserved end residues are part of each CDR3. Each record gives: clone size, J gene, V gene, D gene, CDR3 protein, CDR3 DNA. D genes are given only for firm matches. Clone size is not always given. Where it is, it says once, few, many or a class for expanded clones.

abundance: -; j_gene: TRBJ2-1; v_gene: TRBV14; d_gene: TRBD1; CDR3aa: CASSRPTGISSYNEQFF; CDR3nt: TGTGCCAGCAGCCGACCGACAGGGATTAGCTCCTACAATGAGCAGTTCTTC
abundance: -; j_gene: TRBJ2-1; v_gene: TRBV6-2/TRBV6-3; d_gene: TRBD2; CDR3aa: CASSYRGGVSYNEQFF; CDR3nt: TGTGCCAGCAGTTACCGTGGGGGGGTGTCCTACAATGAGCAGTTCTTC
abundance: -; j_gene: TRBJ2-7; v_gene: TRBV4-2; d_gene: TRBD2; CDR3aa: CASRPAAGAHSYEQYF; CDR3nt: TGTGCCAGCAGACCGGCAGCGGGAGCCCACTCCTACGAGCAGTACTTC
abundance: -; j_gene: TRBJ1-4; v_gene: TRBV6-5; d_gene: TRBD1; CDR3aa: CASSREQGATKKLFF; CDR3nt: TGTGCCAGCAGCCGTGAACAGGGGGCCACGAAGAAACTGTTTTTT
abundance: -; j_gene: TRBJ2-3; v_gene: TRBV9; d_gene: -; CDR3aa: CASTKGPLGTDTQYF; CDR3nt: TGTGCCAGCACGAAGGGGCCTCTTGGGACAGATACGCAGTATTTT
abundance: -; j_gene: TRBJ1-2; v_gene: TRBV7-9; d_gene: -; CDR3aa: CASSRPGQLNYGYTF; CDR3nt: TGTGCCAGCAGCCGGCCCGGACAGTTAAACTATGGCTACACCTTC
abundance: -; j_gene: TRBJ2-2; v_gene: TRBV19; d_gene: TRBD1; CDR3aa: CASSLRTGTDTGELFF; CDR3nt: TGTGCCAGTAGCCTTCGCACCGGGACAGACACCGGGGAGCTGTTTTTT
abundance: once; j_gene: TRBJ2-7; v_gene: TRBV29-1; d_gene: -; CDR3aa: CSVEEQRDEQYF; CDR3nt: TGCAGCGTTGAAGAACAGAGGGACGAGCAGTACTTC
abundance: once; j_gene: TRBJ2-7; v_gene: TRBV4-1; d_gene: -; CDR3aa: CASSVVGREQYF; CDR3nt: TGCGCCAGCAGCGTGGTGGGGCGCGAGCAGTACTTC
abundance: once; j_gene: TRBJ1-1; v_gene: TRBV4-2; d_gene: -; CDR3aa: CASSQEGAEAFF; CDR3nt: TGTGCCAGCAGCCAAGAGGGCGCTGAAGCTTTCTTT
abundance: -; j_gene: TRBJ1-4; v_gene: TRBV21-1; d_gene: -; CDR3aa: CASSPRGDRESTNEKLFF; CDR3nt: TGTGCCAGCAGCCCTCGGGGGGACAGGGAGTCCACTAATGAAAAACTGTTTTTT
abundance: -; j_gene: TRBJ2-5; v_gene: TRBV5-1; d_gene: TRBD1; CDR3aa: CASSLESLRGLGETQYF; CDR3nt: TGCGCCAGCAGCTTGGAAAGCCTGAGGGGGCTAGGGGAGACCCAGTACTTC
abundance: -; j_gene: TRBJ2-7; v_gene: TRBV6-5; d_gene: -; CDR3aa: CASSYSSVSEQYF; CDR3nt: TGTGCCAGCAGTTACTCCTCCGTTTCCGAGCAGTACTTC
abundance: -; j_gene: TRBJ1-2; v_gene: TRBV27; d_gene: TRBD1; CDR3aa: CASSLSGTAANYGYTF; CDR3nt: TGTGCCAGCAGTTTATCGGGGACAGCGGCCAACTATGGCTACACCTTC
abundance: -; j_gene: TRBJ2-5; v_gene: TRBV5-1; d_gene: TRBD2; CDR3aa: CASSLQVGGFQETQYF; CDR3nt: TGCGCCAGCAGCTTGCAGGTCGGGGGGTTCCAAGAGACCCAGTACTTC
abundance: -; j_gene: TRBJ1-4; v_gene: TRBV27; d_gene: -; CDR3aa: CASSFHGAHSTNEKLFF; CDR3nt: TGTGCCAGCAGTTTCCATGGGGCCCATTCAACTAATGAAAAACTGTTTTTT
abundance: -; j_gene: TRBJ1-2; v_gene: TRBV5-4; d_gene: -; CDR3aa: CASSLDGNYGYTF; CDR3nt: TGTGCCAGCAGCCTGGACGGGAACTATGGCTACACCTTC
abundance: -; j_gene: TRBJ2-3; v_gene: TRBV2; d_gene: TRBD2; CDR3aa: CASSGYSGSTDTQYF; CDR3nt: TGTGCCAGCAGTGGATATAGCGGGAGCACAGATACGCAGTATTTT
abundance: -; j_gene: TRBJ1-1; v_gene: TRBV19; d_gene: -; CDR3aa: CASTDSNTEAFF; CDR3nt: TGTGCCAGTACCGACAGTAACACTGAAGCTTTCTTT
abundance: -; j_gene: TRBJ2-1; v_gene: TRBV3-1/TRBV3-2; d_gene: TRBD2; CDR3aa: CASSQSRTSGGAIDEQFF; CDR3nt: TGTGCCAGCAGCCAATCTCGGACTAGCGGGGGGGCCATCGATGAGCAGTTCTTC
abundance: -; j_gene: TRBJ1-2; v_gene: TRBV24-1; d_gene: -; CDR3aa: CATSAQILGGGHGYTF; CDR3nt: TGTGCCACCAGTGCCCAAATATTAGGAGGTGGTCATGGCTACACCTTC
abundance: -; j_gene: TRBJ1-1; v_gene: TRBV29-1; d_gene: -; CDR3aa: CSVRAGGGTEAFF; CDR3nt: TGCAGCGTGAGGGCAGGCGGGGGCACTGAAGCTTTCTTT